Below, 21 T cell receptor beta chains from the same sample are listed, as sequenced in a study of blood T cell repertoires in COVID-19. Produced via immunoSEQ multiplex PCR; TCRdb's table is partial and in-frame only. The sample lists about 250,000 clones; 80% to 90% were seen once. Sequencing was done on a sample of peripheral blood. The receptor set was obtained from a man aged 80 or over with acute or convalescent COVID-19.

The chain employs TRBV27 and TRBJ1-4; D gene ambiguous. Between the trimmed V and J ends, which lost 0 bases and 5 bases, there was a span of 10 bases. The CDR3 totals 15 residues. Germline V gene data show CDR1 as MNHEY and CDR2 as SMNVEV (reference sequence). Written as DNA, the CDR3 is TGTGCCAGCAGTTTATCCTCCCAGTTCAATGAAAAACTGTTTTTT. Translating gives CASSLSSQFNEKLFF.

This clone showed up just a few times. The chain couples TRBV24-1 to TRBJ1-4; TRBD1 matches 7 bases. V was clipped by 3 bases and J by 6 bases; unmatched bases: 3. This CDR3 is built from 14 residues. The V gene's germline CDR1 is KGHDR and CDR2 SFDVKD. The CDR3 coding sequence is TGTGCCACCAGTGATGGACAGGTTTATGAAAAACTGTTTTTT. Protein sequence: CATSDGQVYEKLFF.

The V call is TRBV5-1, the J call TRBJ1-2, with 9 bases identical to TRBD1. The V and J ends lost 3 bases and 8 bases, in that order; junction bases with no gene match: 5. Germline lookup yields CDR1 SGHRS and CDR2 YFSETQ. CDR3 length: 13 residues. CDR3 region: CASSSGTGFGYTF. The CDR3 DNA follows: TGCGCCAGCAGCTCAGGGACAGGGTTCGGCTACACCTTC.

The chain uses TRBV7-9 and TRBJ2-2; 9 bases line up with TRBD2. CDR3 length: 16 amino acids. The germline V gene encodes CDR1 SEHNR and CDR2 FQNEAQ (reference sequence). V dropped 3 bases and J dropped 5; count of bases not matched to a gene: 7. The CDR3 DNA reads TGTGCCAGCAGCTTCACCCCGGGACTAGCAACCGGGGAGCTGTTTTTT. This sequence encodes CASSFTPGLATGELFF.

The CDR3 sequence is CASSLAAGRYTDTQYF. For the CDR3, the DNA is TGCGCCAGCAGCTTGGCAGCGGGGAGGTATACAGATACGCAGTATTTT. The chain is built from TRBV5-1 and TRBJ2-3; 7 nucleotides match TRBD2. The CDR3 length is 16 residues. CDR1 is SGHRS, CDR2 YFSETQ, per germline. V lost 0 bases, J lost 3 bases, and 7 bases stayed unmatched.

The chain couples TRBV5-5 to TRBJ2-1, with 8 positions matching TRBD1. The germline V gene has CDR1 SGHKS and CDR2 YYEKEE (reference sequence). Trimming removed 2 bases from V and 2 bases from J; junction bases left unmatched: 3. The CDR3 is 15 residues long. The CDR3 DNA reads TGTGCCAGCAGCTTCTCAGGGGGCCCCTACAATGAGCAGTTCTTC. Translation: CASSFSGGPYNEQFF.

This sequence joins TRBV6-5 and TRBJ2-7; maybe TRBD2 (5 bases). There are 11 residues in the CDR3. V lost 5 bases, J lost 5 bases, and 7 bases lay in between. CDR1 is MNHEY and CDR2 is SVGAGI in the germline V gene. As DNA, the CDR3 is TGTGCCAGCAGTCCCGGGGACGAGCAGTACTTC. This sequence encodes CASSPGDEQYF.

This chain uses TRBV5-4 with TRBJ2-3; D not resolved. Trimming removed 4 bases at V and 2 bases at J, with 14 bases between. CDR1 SGHNT and CDR2 YYREEE come from the germline V gene (reference sequence). This CDR3 is built from 15 residues. CDR3 bases: TGTGCCAGCAGCCACGCAGAGGCGGTCACAGATACGCAGTATTTT. It codes for CASSHAEAVTDTQYF.

The rearrangement links TRBV30 to TRBJ2-1, with a weak D call TRBD1 (5 bases). Germline V gene sequence: CDR1 GTSNPN, CDR2 SVGIG (reference sequence). The V and J ends lost 0 bases and 8 bases respectively, with 11 bases between them. The CDR3 sequence is 13 residues long. Written as DNA, the CDR3 is TGTGCCTGGAGTGTAAGGGGTTTGGATGAGCAGTTCTTC. The encoded protein is CAWSVRGLDEQFF. The whole variable domain, remainder taken from reference TRBV30 and TRBJ2-1, is SQTIHQWPATLVQPVGSPLSLECTVEGTSNPNLYWYRQAAGRGLQLLFYSVGIGQISSEVPQNLSASRPQDRQFILSSKKLLLSDSGFYLCAWSVRGLDEQFFGPGTRLTVL.

The chain links TRBV11-1 to TRBJ1-4; TRBD1 matches 8 bases. Trimming at V came to 8 bases and at J to 2 bases, leaving 7 bases not matched to a gene. Germline assignment: CDR1 SGHAT and CDR2 FQDESV (reference sequence). The length of the CDR3 is 15 residues. The CDR3 loop reads CASADRAGTNEKLFF. The CDR3 DNA sequence: TGTGCCAGCGCGGACAGGGCTGGGACTAATGAAAAACTGTTTTTT.

V is TRBV29-1 and J is TRBJ2-3; 9 bases are a match to TRBD2. V was clipped by 5 bases and J by 3 bases; unmatched bases: 9. Germline V gives CDR1 SQVTM, CDR2 ANQGSEA. The CDR3 is 15 residues long. As DNA, the CDR3 is TGCAGCGTTTCGGGACTAGCAATAGGTACAGATACGCAGTATTTT. Translated, it gives CSVSGLAIGTDTQYF.

The J gene is TRBJ2-3, the V gene TRBV18; D uncertain. Germline V gene lookup returns CDR1 KGHSH and CDR2 LQKENI. The germline V and J ends were trimmed by 2 bases and 0 bases, with 12 bases remaining between them. CDR3 length equals 16 residues. The CDR3 spells CASSPTMYSSTDTQYF. CDR3 DNA sequence: TGTGCCAGCTCACCAACGATGTACTCTAGCACAGATACGCAGTATTTT.

The gene calls are TRBV6-5 and TRBJ2-2; 8 nucleotides match TRBD2. The CDR3 is 16 residues long. Germline values: CDR1 MNHEY, CDR2 SVGAGI. The V segment lost 1 base and the J segment 0 bases; nucleotides outside the gene matches: 1. The CDR3 region has the DNA TGTGCCAGCAGTTACTTGGGACTAGCGAACACCGGGGAGCTGTTTTTT. The encoded protein is CASSYLGLANTGELFF.

The CDR3, as DNA: TGCAGCGTTGTAAGGGGTGACTCTGGAAACACCATATATTTT. It yields the protein CSVVRGDSGNTIYF. This chain joins TRBV29-1 and TRBJ1-3, with D possibly being TRBD1 (5 bases). The V end lost 4 bases, the J end lost 0 bases, and 10 bases lay between the germline ends. The CDR3 consists of 14 residues. CDR1 is SQVTM, CDR2 ANQGSEA, per germline.

Notes on this clone: This sample also contains other DNA sequences that code for the same CDR3. The gene calls are TRBV28 and TRBJ2-1; D is perhaps TRBD2 (6 bases). V lost 5 bases and J lost 1, with 9 bases in between. The germline V gene has CDR1 MDHEN and CDR2 SYDVKM. This CDR3 has 14 amino acids. CDR3 sequence reads: CASSPGGSYNEQFF. As DNA, the CDR3 is TGTGCCAGCAGTCCCGGGGGTTCCTACAATGAGCAGTTCTTC.

This chain joins TRBV21-1 and TRBJ2-7; TRBD2, the table's D call, was not compared with the DNA. TRBV21-1 is a documented pseudogene. This CDR3 spans 13 amino acids. CDR3 amino acids: CASSKEISYEQYF. CDR3 sequence (DNA): TGTGCCAGCAGCAAGGAGATCTCCTACGAGCAGTACTTC.

V usage is TRBV5-1 and J usage is TRBJ2-7; TRBD1 matches 9 bases. CDR1 SGHRS and CDR2 YFSETQ come from the germline V gene. The CDR3 runs to 14 residues. V trimming: 2 bases; J trimming: 3 bases; junction bases outside the gene matches: 3. DNA for the CDR3: TGCGCCAGCAGCTTCGGGGACAGGGTCTACGAGCAGTACTTC. Its translation: CASSFGDRVYEQYF.

V is TRBV7-9 and J is TRBJ2-5, with D unresolved. V shed 8 bases and J shed 4 bases, with 8 bases lying between them. Germline V gene data show CDR1 as SEHNR and CDR2 as FQNEAQ (reference sequence). The CDR3 runs 11 residues. CDR3 bases: TGTGCCAGCGGTACTTTAGAGACCCAGTACTTC. Protein product: CASGTLETQYF.

The chain joins TRBV28 to TRBJ2-1, with D unclear. This CDR3 comprises 12 residues. The germline CDR1 and CDR2 sequences are MDHEN and SYDVKM. The V and J ends lost 6 bases and 6 bases respectively, with 9 bases between them. The DNA for the CDR3 is TGTGCCAGCAGCTCAAACTTCAATGAGCAGTTCTTC. It encodes CASSSNFNEQFF.

The chain has TRBV18 and TRBJ2-2, with a possible D match to TRBD1 (6 bases). The CDR3 has 16 amino acids. Germline V gene data show CDR1 as KGHSH and CDR2 as LQKENI. V shed 0 bases and J shed 7 bases, with 15 bases lying between them. The CDR3 DNA sequence: TGTGCCAGCTCACCACCGGCTCAGGGGAACGGCGGGGAGCTGTTTTTT. It specifies CASSPPAQGNGGELFF.

This clone was observed once. This chain links TRBV18 with TRBJ2-6, with D uncertain. The CDR3 extends over 17 amino acids. V gave up 2 bases and J gave up 0 bases, with 11 bases separating them. The germline V gene has CDR1 KGHSH and CDR2 LQKENI. CDR3 DNA sequence: TGTGCCAGCTCACCAGGGCAGGTTACCTCTGGGGCCAACGTCCTGACTTTC. Its translation: CASSPGQVTSGANVLTF.